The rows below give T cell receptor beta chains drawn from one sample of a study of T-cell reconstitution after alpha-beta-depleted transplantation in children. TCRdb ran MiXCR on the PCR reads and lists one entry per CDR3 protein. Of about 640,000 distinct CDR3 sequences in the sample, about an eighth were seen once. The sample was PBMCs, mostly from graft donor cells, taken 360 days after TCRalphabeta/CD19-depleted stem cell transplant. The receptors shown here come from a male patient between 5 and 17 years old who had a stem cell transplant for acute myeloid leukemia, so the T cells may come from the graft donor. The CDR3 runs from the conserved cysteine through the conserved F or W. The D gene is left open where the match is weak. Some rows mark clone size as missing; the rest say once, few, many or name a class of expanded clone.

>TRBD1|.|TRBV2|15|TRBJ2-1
CASSETGGPYNEQFF
TGTGCCAGCAGTGAAACAGGGGGTCCCTACAATGAGCAGTTCTTC
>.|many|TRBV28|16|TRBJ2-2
CASSPQSRGDTGELFF
TGTGCCAGCAGTCCTCAAAGCAGGGGGGACACCGGGGAGCTGTTTTTT
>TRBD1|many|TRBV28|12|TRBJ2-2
CASSLDRAELFF
TGTGCCAGCAGTTTAGACAGGGCGGAGCTGTTTTTT
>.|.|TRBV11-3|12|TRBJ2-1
CASRGAGNEQFF
TGTGCCAGCAGAGGGGCGGGGAATGAGCAGTTCTTC
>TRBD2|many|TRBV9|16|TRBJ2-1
CASSVGSSGRGNEQFF
TGTGCCAGCAGCGTAGGGTCTAGCGGGAGGGGCAATGAGCAGTTCTTC
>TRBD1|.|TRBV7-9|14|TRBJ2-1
CASSSRDSYTEQFF
TGTGCCAGCAGCTCCCGGGACAGCTACACTGAGCAGTTCTTC
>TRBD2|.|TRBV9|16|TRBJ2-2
CASSRRVAGGTGELFF
TGTGCCAGCTCCCGCAGGGTTGCGGGAGGAACCGGGGAGCTGTTTTTT
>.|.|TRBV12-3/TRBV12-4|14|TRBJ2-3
CASTQGGGADTQYF
TGTGCCAGCACCCAGGGAGGGGGCGCAGATACGCAGTATTTT
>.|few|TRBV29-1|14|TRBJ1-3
CSVVTGDSGNTIYF
TGCAGCGTTGTTACAGGCGACTCTGGAAACACCATATATTTT
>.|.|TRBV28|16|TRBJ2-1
CASSLARGPSYNEQFF
TGTGCCAGCAGTTTGGCGCGGGGGCCCTCCTACAATGAGCAGTTCTTC
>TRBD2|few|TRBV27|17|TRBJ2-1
CASSFNRGLAFHNEQFF
TGTGCCAGCAGTTTCAATAGGGGACTAGCATTCCACAATGAGCAGTTCTTC
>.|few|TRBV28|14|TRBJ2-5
CASSHYSVAETQYF
TGTGCCAGCAGCCATTATTCGGTTGCGGAGACCCAGTACTTC
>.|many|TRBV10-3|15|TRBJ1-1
CAISDQDSLNTEAFF
TGTGCCATCAGTGATCAGGACAGCCTTAACACTGAAGCTTTCTTT
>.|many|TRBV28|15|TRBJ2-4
CASSLGGAAKNIQYF
TGTGCCAGCAGTTTAGGGGGCGCCGCCAAAAACATTCAGTACTTC
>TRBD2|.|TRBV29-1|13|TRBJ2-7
CSVGTSGWYEQYF
TGCAGCGTCGGGACTAGCGGGTGGTACGAGCAGTACTTC
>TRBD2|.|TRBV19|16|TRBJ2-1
CASSIRTSGRSDEQFF
TGTGCCAGTAGTATACGGACTAGCGGGAGGTCGGATGAGCAGTTCTTC
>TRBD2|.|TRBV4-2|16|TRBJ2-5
CVSSHGLAGEKETQYF
TGTGTCAGCAGCCATGGACTAGCGGGAGAGAAAGAGACCCAGTACTTC
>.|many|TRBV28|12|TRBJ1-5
CASTGGNQPQHF
TGTGCCAGCACTGGGGGCAATCAGCCCCAGCATTTT
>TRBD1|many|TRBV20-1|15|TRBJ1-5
CSARDRRGLGQPQHF
TGCAGTGCTAGAGATCGTAGGGGGCTGGGCCAGCCCCAGCATTTT
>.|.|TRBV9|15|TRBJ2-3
CASSVDPRGTDTQYF
TGTGCCAGCAGCGTAGATCCGAGGGGCACAGATACGCAGTATTTT
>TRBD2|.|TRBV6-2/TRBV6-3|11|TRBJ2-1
CASLGGTREFF
TGTGCCAGCTTGGGAGGGACTAGAGAGTTCTTC
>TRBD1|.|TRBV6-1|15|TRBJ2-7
CASSEQGAHSYEQYF
TGTGCCAGCAGCGAGCAGGGGGCTCACTCCTACGAGCAGTACTTC